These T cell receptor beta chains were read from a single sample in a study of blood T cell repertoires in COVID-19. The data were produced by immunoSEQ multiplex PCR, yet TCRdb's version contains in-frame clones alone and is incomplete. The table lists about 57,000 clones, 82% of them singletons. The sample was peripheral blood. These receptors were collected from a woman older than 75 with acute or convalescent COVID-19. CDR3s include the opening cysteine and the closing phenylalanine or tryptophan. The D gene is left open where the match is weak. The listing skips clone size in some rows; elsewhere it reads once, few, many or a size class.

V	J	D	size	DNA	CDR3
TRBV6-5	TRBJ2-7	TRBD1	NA	TGTGCCAGCAGTAATGACAGGGGGCGGGAATACGAGCAGTACTTC	CASSNDRGREYEQYF
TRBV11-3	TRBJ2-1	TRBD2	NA	TGTGCCAGCAGCTTAGGGTCTAGCGGGGGCGCACACGGGAGTGAGCAGTTCTTC	CASSLGSSGGAHGSEQFF
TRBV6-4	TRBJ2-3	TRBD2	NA	TGTGCCAGCAGTGAATCGGCGGGAGAGGGAGATACGCAGTATTTT	CASSESAGEGDTQYF
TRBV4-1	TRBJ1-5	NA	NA	TGCGCCAGCAGCCAAGAAACAGATAGCAATCAGCCCCAGCATTTT	CASSQETDSNQPQHF
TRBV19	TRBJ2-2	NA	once	TGTGCCAGTAGTATGACGCGGGGGAACACCGGGGAGCTGTTTTTT	CASSMTRGNTGELFF
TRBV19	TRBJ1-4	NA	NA	TGTGCCAGTAGTATAGGGGTCGGAGGGGAAAAACTGTTTTTT	CASSIGVGGEKLFF
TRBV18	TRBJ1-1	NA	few	TGTGCCAGCTCACCGGGGACAATTAACACTGAAGCTTTCTTT	CASSPGTINTEAFF
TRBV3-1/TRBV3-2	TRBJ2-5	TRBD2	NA	TGTGCCAGCAGCCAAGGGACTAGCGGTACTTCGACCCAGTACTTC	CASSQGTSGTSTQYF
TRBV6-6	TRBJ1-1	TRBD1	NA	TGTGCCAGCAGTTCACAGGGGGGCGGCACTGAAGCTTTCTTT	CASSSQGGGTEAFF
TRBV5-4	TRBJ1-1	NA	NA	TGTGCCAGCAGCTTGCCCCGACAGTCCACTGAAGCTTTCTTT	CASSLPRQSTEAFF
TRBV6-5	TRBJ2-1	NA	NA	TGTGCCAGCAGTTTGCACACCTACAATGAGCAGTTCTTC	CASSLHTYNEQFF
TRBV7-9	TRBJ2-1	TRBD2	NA	TGTGCCAGCAGCTTAGTGGGACTAGTGGTGGATGAGCAGTTCTTC	CASSLVGLVVDEQFF
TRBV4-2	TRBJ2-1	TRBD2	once	TGTGCCAGCAGCCCCCCGGGGGAGCACCGAGCGGGGCGCCACAATGAGCAGTTCTTC	CASSPPGEHRAGRHNEQFF
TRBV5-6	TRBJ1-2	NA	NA	TGTGCCAGCAGCTTGGGGGGGCAGCTCCCTAACTATGGCTACACCTTC	CASSLGGQLPNYGYTF
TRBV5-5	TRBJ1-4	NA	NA	TGTGCCAGCAGCGCAGGGGTGAACGATGAAAAACTGTTTTTT	CASSAGVNDEKLFF
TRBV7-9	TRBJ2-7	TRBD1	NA	TGTGCCAGCAGCTCCGGAAGACAGGGAAAGTACGAGCAGTACTTC	CASSSGRQGKYEQYF
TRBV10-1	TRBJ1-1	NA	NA	TGCGCCAGCAGTGATAGAGGGGGAACTGAAGCTTTCTTT	CASSDRGGTEAFF
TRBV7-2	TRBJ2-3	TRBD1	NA	TGTGCCAGCAGCTCACCAGGGGGTGGAGATACGCAGTATTTT	CASSSPGGGDTQYF
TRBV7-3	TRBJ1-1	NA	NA	TGTGCCAGCAGCTTAAATGGGATCGAACAGGGAGGGACTGAAGCTTTCTTT	CASSLNGIEQGGTEAFF
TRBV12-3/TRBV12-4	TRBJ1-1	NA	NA	TGTGCCAGCAGCAGGGTTACTGAAGCTTTCTTT	CASSRVTEAFF
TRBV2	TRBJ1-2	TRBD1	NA	TGTGCCAGCAGTGAATCGACAGGGTTCTATGGCTACACCTTC	CASSESTGFYGYTF
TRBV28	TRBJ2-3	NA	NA	TGTGCCAGCAGTTTATTTGCGGGGTCAGGGACAGATACGCAGTATTTT	CASSLFAGSGTDTQYF
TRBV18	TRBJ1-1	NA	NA	TGTGCCAGCTCCCAGGGGTTTAAGGGAGCTTTCTTT	CASSQGFKGAFF
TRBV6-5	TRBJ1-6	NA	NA	TGTGCCAGCAGTGACTCAGGGGATTCACCCCTCCACTTT	CASSDSGDSPLHF
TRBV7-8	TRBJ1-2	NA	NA	TGTGCCAGCAGCTTAGGGGGCTACGACTATGGCTACACCTTC	CASSLGGYDYGYTF